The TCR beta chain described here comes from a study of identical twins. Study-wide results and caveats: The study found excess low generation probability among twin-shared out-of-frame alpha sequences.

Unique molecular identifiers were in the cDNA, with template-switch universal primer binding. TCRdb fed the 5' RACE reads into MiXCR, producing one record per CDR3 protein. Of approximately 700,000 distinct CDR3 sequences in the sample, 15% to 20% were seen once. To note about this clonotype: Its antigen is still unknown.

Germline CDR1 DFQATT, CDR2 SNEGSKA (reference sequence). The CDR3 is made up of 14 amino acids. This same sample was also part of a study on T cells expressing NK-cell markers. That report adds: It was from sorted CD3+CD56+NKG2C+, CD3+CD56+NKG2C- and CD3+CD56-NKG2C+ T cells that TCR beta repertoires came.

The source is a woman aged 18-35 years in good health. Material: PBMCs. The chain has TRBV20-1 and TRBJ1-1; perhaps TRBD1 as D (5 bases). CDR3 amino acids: CRPEAGLKNTEAFF. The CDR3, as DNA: TGCAGGCCAGAAGCGGGACTTAAAAACACTGAAGCTTTCTTT.